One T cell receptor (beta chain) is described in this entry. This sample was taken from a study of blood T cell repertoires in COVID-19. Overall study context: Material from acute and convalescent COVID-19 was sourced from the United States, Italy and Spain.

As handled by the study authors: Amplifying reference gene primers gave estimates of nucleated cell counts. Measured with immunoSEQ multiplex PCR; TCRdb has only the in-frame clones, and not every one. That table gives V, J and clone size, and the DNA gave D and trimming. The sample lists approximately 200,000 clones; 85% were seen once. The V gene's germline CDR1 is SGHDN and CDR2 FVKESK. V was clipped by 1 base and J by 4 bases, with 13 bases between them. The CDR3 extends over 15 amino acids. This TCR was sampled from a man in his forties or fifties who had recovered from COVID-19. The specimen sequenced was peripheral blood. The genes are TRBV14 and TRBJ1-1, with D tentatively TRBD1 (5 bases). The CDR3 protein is CASSQVGVRGTEAFF. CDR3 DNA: TGTGCCAGCAGCCAAGTCGGAGTTAGGGGCACTGAAGCTTTCTTT.